Below, 5 T cell receptor beta chains from the same sample are listed, as sequenced in a study of T cell responses to AZD1222 COVID-19 vaccine. The data were produced by immunoSEQ multiplex PCR, yet TCRdb's version contains in-frame clones alone and is incomplete. The sample has around 100,000 clones, roughly 85% seen once. Sequenced here: peripheral blood, sampled 28 days after the second AZD1222 dose. The receptors come from an adult who received the AZD1222 COVID-19 vaccine.

The V gene is TRBV5-1, the J gene TRBJ2-1; 7 bases agree with TRBD1. The CDR3 extends over 15 amino acids. Germline assignment: CDR1 SGHRS and CDR2 YFSETQ. V lost 1 base to trimming and J lost 3 bases; unmatched junction nucleotides: 4. CDR3 region: CASSLQAGGYNEQFF. The CDR3 coding sequence is TGCGCCAGCAGCTTGCAGGCAGGGGGCTACAATGAGCAGTTCTTC.

The chain is built from TRBV19 and TRBJ2-1; 14 bases align to TRBD2. The germline V gene encodes CDR1 LNHDA and CDR2 SQIVND (reference sequence). The CDR3 has 18 amino acids. Trimming at V came to 5 bases and at J to 9 bases, leaving 15 bases not matched to a gene. In DNA form, the CDR3 reads TGTGCCAGTAGTGGTCCGGGACTAGCGGGGGACCTCTCCTTTGAGCAGTTCTTC. Its protein product is CASSGPGLAGDLSFEQFF. The full variable domain, rest sourced from reference TRBV19 and TRBJ2-1, is DGGITQSPKYLFRKEGQNVTLSCEQNLNHDAMYWYRQDPGQGLRLIYYSQIVNDFQKGDIAEGYSVSREKKESFPLTVTSAQKNPTAFYLCASSGPGLAGDLSFEQFFGPGTRLTVL.

V gene TRBV19 combines with J gene TRBJ2-7; D unresolved. The CDR3 runs to 14 residues. Germline V gene sequence: CDR1 LNHDA, CDR2 SQIVND (reference sequence). V dropped 2 bases and J dropped 3 bases, with 11 bases sitting between them. This CDR3 reads CASSIRNYGYEQYF. The CDR3 coding sequence is TGTGCCAGTAGTATACGGAATTATGGCTACGAGCAGTACTTC. Full variable domain (rest looked up from reference TRBV19 and TRBJ2-7): DGGITQSPKYLFRKEGQNVTLSCEQNLNHDAMYWYRQDPGQGLRLIYYSQIVNDFQKGDIAEGYSVSREKKESFPLTVTSAQKNPTAFYLCASSIRNYGYEQYFGPGTRLTVT.

The chain combines TRBV2 with TRBJ2-5; D is unclear. Trimming removed 4 bases at V and 1 base at J, with 10 bases between. In germline, CDR1 is SNHLY, CDR2 FYNNEI. The CDR3 is 14 residues long. The chain's CDR3 is CASSVMRSQETQYF. For the CDR3, the DNA is TGTGCCAGCAGTGTAATGCGGAGCCAAGAGACCCAGTACTTC.

This clone turned up a few times. The chain is built from TRBV18 and TRBJ2-5, with no clear D. The germline V and J ends were trimmed by 3 bases and 5 bases, with 4 bases remaining between them. This CDR3 spans 11 amino acids. Per the germline V gene, CDR1 is KGHSH and CDR2 is LQKENI. The CDR3 loop reads CASSPAETQYF. The CDR3 bases are TGTGCCAGCTCACCTGCGGAGACCCAGTACTTC.